This paragraph reports one TCR beta chain. Generated by immunoSEQ multiplex PCR, the TCRdb table keeps only in-frame clones and is missing some. The table records 65,000 to 90,000 clones, around 90% of them present only once. The sample comes from a study of T cell changes during pregnancy in multiple sclerosis. Per the germline V gene, CDR1 is SGHRS and CDR2 is YFSETQ. The CDR3 sequence is 13 residues long. The V segment lost 2 bases and the J segment 5 bases; nucleotides outside the gene matches: 2. The clonotype comes from a female donor with multiple sclerosis, enrolled in a pregnancy study. The specimen was CD4+ T cells from peripheral blood mononuclear cells, collected after pregnancy. V is TRBV5-1 and J is TRBJ2-7, with 9 bases aligning to TRBD1. CDR3 in amino acids: CASSLTGGNEQYF. Written as DNA, the CDR3 is TGCGCCAGCAGCTTAACAGGGGGCAACGAGCAGTACTTC.